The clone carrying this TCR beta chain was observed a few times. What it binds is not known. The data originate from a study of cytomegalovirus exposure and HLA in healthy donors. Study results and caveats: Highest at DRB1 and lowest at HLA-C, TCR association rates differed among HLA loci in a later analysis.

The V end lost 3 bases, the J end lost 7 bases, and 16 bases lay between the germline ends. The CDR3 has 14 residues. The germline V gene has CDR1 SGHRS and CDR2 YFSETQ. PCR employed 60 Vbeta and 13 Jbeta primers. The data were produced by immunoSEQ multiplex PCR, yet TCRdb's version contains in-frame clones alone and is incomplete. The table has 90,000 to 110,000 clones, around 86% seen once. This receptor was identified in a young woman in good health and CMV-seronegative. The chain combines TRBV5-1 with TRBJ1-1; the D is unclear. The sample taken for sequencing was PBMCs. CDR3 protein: CASSSNTRRGEAFF. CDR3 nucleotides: TGCGCCAGCAGCTCGAATACCCGGCGCGGTGAAGCTTTCTTT.